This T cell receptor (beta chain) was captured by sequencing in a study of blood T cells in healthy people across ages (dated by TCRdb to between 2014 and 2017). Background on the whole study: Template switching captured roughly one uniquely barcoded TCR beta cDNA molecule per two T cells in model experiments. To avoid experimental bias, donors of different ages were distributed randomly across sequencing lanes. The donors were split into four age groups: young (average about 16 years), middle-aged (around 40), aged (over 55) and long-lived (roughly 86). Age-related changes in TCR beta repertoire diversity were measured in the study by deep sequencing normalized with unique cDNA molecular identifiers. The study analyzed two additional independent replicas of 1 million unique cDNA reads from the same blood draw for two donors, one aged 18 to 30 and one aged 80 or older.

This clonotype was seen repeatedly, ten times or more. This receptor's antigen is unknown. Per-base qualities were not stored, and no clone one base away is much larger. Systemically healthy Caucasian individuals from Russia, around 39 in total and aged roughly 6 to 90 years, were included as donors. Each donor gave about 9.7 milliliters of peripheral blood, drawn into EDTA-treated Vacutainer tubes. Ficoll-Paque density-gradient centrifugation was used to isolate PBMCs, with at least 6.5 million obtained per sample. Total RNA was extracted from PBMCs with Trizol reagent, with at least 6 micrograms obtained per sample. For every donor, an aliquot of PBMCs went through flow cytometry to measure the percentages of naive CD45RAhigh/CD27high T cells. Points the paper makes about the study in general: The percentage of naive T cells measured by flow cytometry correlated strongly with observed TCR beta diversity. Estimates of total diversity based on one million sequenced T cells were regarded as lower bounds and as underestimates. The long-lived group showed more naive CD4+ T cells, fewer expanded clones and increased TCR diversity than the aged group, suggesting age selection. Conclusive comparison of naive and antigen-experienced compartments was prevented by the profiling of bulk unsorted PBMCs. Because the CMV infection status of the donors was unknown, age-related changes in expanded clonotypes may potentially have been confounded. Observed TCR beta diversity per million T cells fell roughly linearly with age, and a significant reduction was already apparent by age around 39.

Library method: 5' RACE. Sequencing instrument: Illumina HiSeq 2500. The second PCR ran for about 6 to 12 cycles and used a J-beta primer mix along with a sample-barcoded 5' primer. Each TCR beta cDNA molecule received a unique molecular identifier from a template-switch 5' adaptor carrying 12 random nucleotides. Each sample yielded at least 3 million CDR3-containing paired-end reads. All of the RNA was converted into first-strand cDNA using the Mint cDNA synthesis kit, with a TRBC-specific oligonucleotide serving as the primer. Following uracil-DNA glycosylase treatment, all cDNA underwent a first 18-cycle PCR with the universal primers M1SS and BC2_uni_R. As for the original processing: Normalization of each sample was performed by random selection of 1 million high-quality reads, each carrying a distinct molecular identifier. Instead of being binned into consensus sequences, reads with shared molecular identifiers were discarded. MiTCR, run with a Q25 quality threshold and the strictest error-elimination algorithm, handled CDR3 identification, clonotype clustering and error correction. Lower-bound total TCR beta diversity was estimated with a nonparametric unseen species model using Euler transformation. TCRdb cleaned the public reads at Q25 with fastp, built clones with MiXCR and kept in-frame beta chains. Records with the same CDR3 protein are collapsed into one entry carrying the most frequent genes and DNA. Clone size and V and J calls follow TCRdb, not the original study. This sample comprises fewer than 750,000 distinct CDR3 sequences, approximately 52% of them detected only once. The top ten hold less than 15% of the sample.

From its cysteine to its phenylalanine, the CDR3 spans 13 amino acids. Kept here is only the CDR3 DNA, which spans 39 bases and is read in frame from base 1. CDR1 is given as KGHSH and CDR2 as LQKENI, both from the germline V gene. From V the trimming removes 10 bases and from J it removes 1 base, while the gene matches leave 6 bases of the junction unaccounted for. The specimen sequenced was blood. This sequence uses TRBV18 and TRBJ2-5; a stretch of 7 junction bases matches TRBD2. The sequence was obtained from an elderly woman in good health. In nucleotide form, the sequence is TGTGCCACCGAAACTAGCGCCCAAGAGACCCAGTACTTC. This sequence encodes CATETSAQETQYF.